This TCR beta chain was documented in a study of blood T cell repertoires in COVID-19. Study summary: Some COVID-19 samples were acute and others convalescent; all came from the United States, Italy and Spain. T cells, B-cell-depleted T cells, or PBMCs supplied cDNA or gDNA.

As processed by the authors: Reference gene primers were amplified, and this amplification served to estimate nucleated cell counts. Clones were read by immunoSEQ multiplex PCR, and TCRdb kept only the in-frame ones, dropping some. The DNA gave D and trimming, while V, J and clone size come from that table. The data hold about 84,000 clones, with about 68% observed a single time. The sequenced sample was peripheral blood. The receptor comes from a man aged 50 to 60 with active or convalescent COVID-19.

CDR3 amino acids: CASTTRLNTEAFF. The CDR3 coding sequence is TGTGCCAGCACCACTAGACTGAACACTGAAGCTTTCTTT. V gene TRBV12-3 or TRBV12-4 combines with J gene TRBJ1-1, with D unresolved. Trimming took 7 bases from V and 0 from J, leaving 9 bases between them. The CDR3 length is 13 residues.